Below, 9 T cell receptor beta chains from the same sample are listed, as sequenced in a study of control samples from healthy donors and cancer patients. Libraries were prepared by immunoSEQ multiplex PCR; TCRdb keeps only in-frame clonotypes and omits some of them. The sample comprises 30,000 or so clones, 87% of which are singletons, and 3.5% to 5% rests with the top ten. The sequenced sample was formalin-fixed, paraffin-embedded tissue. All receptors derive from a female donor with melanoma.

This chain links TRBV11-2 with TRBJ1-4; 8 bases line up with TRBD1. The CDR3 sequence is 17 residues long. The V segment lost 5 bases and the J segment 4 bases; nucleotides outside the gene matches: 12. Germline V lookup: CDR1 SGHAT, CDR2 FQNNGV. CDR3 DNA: TGTGCCAGCAGCACAAGGGAGCCGGGACAGGTTAATGAAAAACTGTTTTTT. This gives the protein CASSTREPGQVNEKLFF.

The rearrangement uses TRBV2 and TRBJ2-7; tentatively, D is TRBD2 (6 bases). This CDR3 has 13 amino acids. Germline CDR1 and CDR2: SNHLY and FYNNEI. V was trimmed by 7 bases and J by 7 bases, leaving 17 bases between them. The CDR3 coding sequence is TGTGCCAGCACCAATAGCGGCACGGGAGAGCAGTACTTC. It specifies CASTNSGTGEQYF.

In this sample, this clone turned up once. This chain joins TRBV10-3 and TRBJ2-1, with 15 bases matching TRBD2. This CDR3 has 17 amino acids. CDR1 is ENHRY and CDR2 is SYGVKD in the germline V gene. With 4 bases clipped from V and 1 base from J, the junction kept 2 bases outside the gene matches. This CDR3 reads CAISGTSGRVSYNEQFF. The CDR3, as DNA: TGTGCCATCAGTGGGACTAGCGGGAGGGTTTCCTACAATGAGCAGTTCTTC.

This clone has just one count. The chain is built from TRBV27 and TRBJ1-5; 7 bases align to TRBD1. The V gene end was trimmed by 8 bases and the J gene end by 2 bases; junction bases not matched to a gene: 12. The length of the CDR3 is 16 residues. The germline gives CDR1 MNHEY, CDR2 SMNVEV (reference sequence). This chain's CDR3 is CASGPLGTVGNQPQHF. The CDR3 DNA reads TGTGCCAGCGGACCCCTGGGGACAGTTGGCAATCAGCCCCAGCATTTT.

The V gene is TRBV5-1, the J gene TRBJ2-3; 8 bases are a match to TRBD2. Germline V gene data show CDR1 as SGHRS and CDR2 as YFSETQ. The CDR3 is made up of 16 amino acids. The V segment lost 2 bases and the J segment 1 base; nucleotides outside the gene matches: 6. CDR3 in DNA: TGCGCCAGCAGCTTTCGAGCGGGGGTACGCACAGATACGCAGTATTTT. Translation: CASSFRAGVRTDTQYF.

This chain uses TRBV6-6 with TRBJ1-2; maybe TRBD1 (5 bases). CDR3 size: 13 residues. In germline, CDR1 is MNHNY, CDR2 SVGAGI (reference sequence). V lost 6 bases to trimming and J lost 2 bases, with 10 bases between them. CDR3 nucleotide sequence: TGTGCCAGCAGACCCGGGGGGAACTATGGCTACACCTTC. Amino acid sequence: CASRPGGNYGYTF.

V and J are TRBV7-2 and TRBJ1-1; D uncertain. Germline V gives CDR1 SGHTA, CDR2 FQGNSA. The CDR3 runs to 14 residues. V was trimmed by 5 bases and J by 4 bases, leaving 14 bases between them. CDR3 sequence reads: CASSPAMASTEAFF. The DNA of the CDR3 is TGTGCCAGCAGCCCAGCAATGGCCTCCACTGAAGCTTTCTTT. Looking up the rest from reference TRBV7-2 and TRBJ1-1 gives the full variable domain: GAGVSQSPSNKVTEKGKDVELRCDPISGHTALYWYRQSLGQGLEFLIYFQGNSAPDKSGLPSDRFSAERTGGSVSTLTIQRTQQEDSAVYLCASSPAMASTEAFFGQGTRLTVV.

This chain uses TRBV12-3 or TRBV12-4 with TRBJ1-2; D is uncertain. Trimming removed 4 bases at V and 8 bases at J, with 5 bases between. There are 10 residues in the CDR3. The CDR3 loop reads CASSSPGYTF. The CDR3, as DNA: TGTGCCAGCAGTTCCCCCGGCTACACCTTC.

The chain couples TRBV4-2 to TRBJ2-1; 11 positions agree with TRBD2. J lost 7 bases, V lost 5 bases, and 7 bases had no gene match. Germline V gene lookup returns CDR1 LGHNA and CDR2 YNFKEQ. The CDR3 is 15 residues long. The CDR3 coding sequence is TGTGCCAGCAGCGCACTAGCGGGAGTGTGGAATGAGCAGTTCTTC. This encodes CASSALAGVWNEQFF.